Each of the 5 T cell receptor beta chains below was sequenced from the same sample in a study of blood T cell repertoires in COVID-19. This table comes from immunoSEQ multiplex PCR, and its TCRdb copy is limited to in-frame clones, with some not included. The sample lists 250,000 to 350,000 clones, nearly 90% occurring once. Sequenced sample: PBMCs or T cells enriched from blood (not recorded which). The receptors were sampled from a woman aged 18-29 years with acute COVID-19.

This chain connects TRBV9 to TRBJ2-5; 7 bases line up with TRBD1. The CDR3 runs 16 residues. Germline values: CDR1 SGDLS, CDR2 YYNGEE. With V trimmed by 0 bases and J by 0 bases, 5 bases remained unmatched. This CDR3 reads CASSVGGTDYQETQYF. The CDR3 nucleotides are TGTGCCAGCAGCGTAGGGGGGACAGATTACCAAGAGACCCAGTACTTC.

The chain links TRBV11-3 to TRBJ1-1; D remains unclear. This CDR3 is 15 amino acids long. Germline loops: CDR1 SGHNT, CDR2 YENEEA. V was cut by 1 base and J by 0 bases, with 9 bases left in between. The CDR3 region has the DNA TGTGCCAGCAGCTTAGGGAGTCCTATGAACACTGAAGCTTTCTTT. As protein: CASSLGSPMNTEAFF.

This chain links TRBV12-3 or TRBV12-4 with TRBJ1-2; a weak D match, TRBD1 (5 bases). Trimming removed 5 bases at V and 5 bases at J, with 9 bases between. The CDR3 is 12 residues long. CDR3 protein: CASSLTEYGYTF. CDR3 in DNA: TGTGCCAGCAGTCTGACAGAATATGGCTACACCTTC.

This rearrangement joins TRBV4-2 to TRBJ2-1; 9 nucleotides align to TRBD2. In germline, CDR1 is LGHNA, CDR2 YNFKEQ. The length of the CDR3 is 15 residues. The trim removed 3 bases at V and 7 bases at J, leaving 7 bases unmatched. CDR3 sequence reads: CASSQGLAGLNEQFF. As DNA, the CDR3 is TGTGCCAGCAGCCAGGGTCTAGCGGGATTGAATGAGCAGTTCTTC.

The chain joins TRBV27 to TRBJ2-7; 9 positions agree with TRBD2. This CDR3 is 14 amino acids long. Germline V gene sequence: CDR1 MNHEY, CDR2 SMNVEV (reference sequence). V dropped 2 bases and J dropped 1; count of bases not matched to a gene: 0. CDR3 bases: TGTGCCAGCAGTTTAAGCGGGAGGTCCTACGAGCAGTACTTC. Its protein is CASSLSGRSYEQYF.